These 20 T cell receptor beta chains were sequenced from one sample in a study of shared clonotypes between healthy human individuals. Profiling relied on immunoSEQ multiplex PCR, and the TCRdb table lists in-frame clones only, not all of them. The sample lists 1.5 million to 1.9 million clones; 95% to 99% were seen once. Sequenced input: naive CD4+ T cells sorted from blood. The subset denotes: CD45RA+ positively selected. Receptors were obtained from a man aged 25-40 years in good health.

This sequence joins TRBV12-5 and TRBJ2-2; TRBD1 matches at 7 bases. The V gene end was trimmed by 1 base and the J gene end by 5 bases; junction bases not matched to a gene: 10. Germline lookup yields CDR1 LGHNT and CDR2 FRNRAP. CDR3 length: 17 amino acids. Here the CDR3 reads CASGLGETGIRTGELFF. As DNA, the CDR3 is TGTGCTAGTGGTTTGGGAGAGACAGGGATTCGAACCGGGGAGCTGTTTTTT.

The rearrangement joins TRBV15 to TRBJ2-1; TRBD2 agrees at 11 bases. Trimming cost V 8 bases and J 4 bases; bases outside gene matches: 7. The germline gives CDR1 LNHNV, CDR2 YYDKDF (reference sequence). This CDR3 spans 15 amino acids. The CDR3 loop reads CATGTGTSGYNEQFF. In DNA form, the CDR3 reads TGTGCCACCGGAACCGGGACTAGCGGATACAATGAGCAGTTCTTC. Drawing the rest from reference TRBV15 and TRBJ2-1, the complete variable domain is DAMVIQNPRYQVTQFGKPVTLSCSQTLNHNVMYWYQQKSSQAPKLLFHYYDKDFNNEADTPDNFQSRRPNTSFCFLDIRSPGLGDTAMYLCATGTGTSGYNEQFFGPGTRLTVL.

This chain links TRBV6-6 with TRBJ1-3; D gene unclear. Germline values: CDR1 MNHNY, CDR2 SVGAGI (reference sequence). This CDR3 has 12 residues. V was shortened by 6 bases and J by 4 bases, with 7 bases between the two germline ends. The CDR3 is CASSPRGNTIYF. DNA of the CDR3: TGTGCCAGCAGCCCCCGGGGAAACACCATATATTTT.

With respect to this clone: One junction end does not reproduce the germline sequence, and a read error may be involved. The gene calls are TRBV6-1 and TRBJ2-5; no firm D call. The CDR3 is 14 residues long. Germline assignment: CDR1 MNHNS and CDR2 SASEGT. The CDR3 DNA reads TGTGCCAGCACTGAAGTACGGGTCGCAGAGACCCAGTACTTC. This gives the protein CASTEVRVAETQYF.

The CDR3 sequence: CASSVGGGKETQYF. Here the CDR3 DNA reads TGCGCCAGCAGCGTGGGAGGTGGAAAAGAGACCCAGTACTTC. The V gene is TRBV5-1, the J gene TRBJ2-5; TRBD2 is a possible D gene (6 bases). This CDR3 is built from 14 residues. Germline V gene lookup returns CDR1 SGHRS and CDR2 YFSETQ. Trimming cost V 4 bases and J 3 bases, with 13 bases left between them.

The rearrangement links TRBV7-2 to TRBJ2-7; 7 positions match TRBD2. The CDR3 has 14 amino acids. Germline V gene lookup returns CDR1 SGHTA and CDR2 FQGNSA. J lost 3 bases, V lost 5 bases, and 7 bases had no gene match. The chain's CDR3 is CASSPGVAGYEQYF. The DNA of the CDR3 is TGTGCCAGCAGCCCCGGGGTAGCGGGCTACGAGCAGTACTTC. The whole variable domain, filled in from reference TRBV7-2 and TRBJ2-7, reads GAGVSQSPSNKVTEKGKDVELRCDPISGHTALYWYRQSLGQGLEFLIYFQGNSAPDKSGLPSDRFSAERTGGSVSTLTIQRTQQEDSAVYLCASSPGVAGYEQYFGPGTRLTVT.

This CDR3 reads CASSPRRESSYNEQFF. CDR3 DNA sequence: TGTGCCAGCAGCCCTCGCCGGGAAAGCTCCTACAATGAGCAGTTCTTC. The genes are TRBV9 and TRBJ2-1; perhaps TRBD2 as D (5 bases). The V end lost 4 bases, the J end lost 0 bases, and 14 bases lay between the germline ends. Germline V CDR1 and CDR2: SGDLS, YYNGEE. The CDR3 covers 16 residues.

DNA for the CDR3: TGCGCCAGCAGCCAAGATAATACCGACACTGAAGCTTTCTTT. Protein product: CASSQDNTDTEAFF. V usage is TRBV4-1 and J usage is TRBJ1-1; D unresolved. V was clipped by 0 bases and J by 3 bases, with 8 bases between them. CDR1 and CDR2 (germline): MGHRA, YSYEKL. The length of the CDR3 is 14 residues.

The chain links TRBV5-4 to TRBJ2-7; 9 bases are shared with TRBD2. CDR1 and CDR2 from the germline V gene are SGHNT and YYREEE (reference sequence). The length of the CDR3 is 15 residues. V trimming: 3 bases; J trimming: 3 bases; junction bases outside the gene matches: 7. The CDR3 loop is CASSSHSGSSYEQYF. CDR3 bases: TGTGCCAGCAGCTCTCATAGCGGGAGTAGCTACGAGCAGTACTTC.

The chain uses TRBV11-1 and TRBJ2-5, with D perhaps being TRBD1 or TRBD2 (5 bases each). V was cut by 5 bases and J by 5 bases, with 12 bases left in between. Germline V CDR1 and CDR2: SGHAT, FQDESV (reference sequence). The CDR3 totals 13 residues. CDR3: CASSAGTWETQYF. CDR3 nucleotides: TGTGCCAGCAGCGCCGGGACCTGGGAGACCCAGTACTTC.

The chain links TRBV7-8 to TRBJ2-5, with D tentatively TRBD2 (6 bases). The CDR3 is 16 amino acids. V was pared by 2 bases and J by 7 bases, with 20 bases between. CDR1 is SGHVS and CDR2 is FQNEAQ in the germline V gene. CDR3 region: CASSLWGGSGPGTQYF. The CDR3 nucleotides read TGTGCCAGCAGCTTATGGGGAGGTAGCGGTCCGGGGACCCAGTACTTC.

The rearrangement links TRBV5-8 to TRBJ1-2; possibly TRBD1 for D (6 bases). This CDR3 contains 11 residues. Looked up from germline, CDR1 is SGHTS and CDR2 is YDEGEE. Trimming shortened V by 4 bases and J by 7 bases, and 8 bases separated the two germline ends. The CDR3 DNA sequence: TGTGCCAGCAGCAACAGGGTTGGCTACACCTTC. It encodes CASSNRVGYTF. Variable domain in full (rest from reference TRBV5-8 and TRBJ1-2): EAGVTQSPTHLIKTRGQQATLRCSPISGHTSVYWYQQALGLGLQFLLWYDEGEERNRGNFPPRFSGRQFPNYSSELNVNALELEDSALYLCASSNRVGYTFGSGTRLTVV.

This chain's CDR3 is CASSKASGRASEQYF. Written as DNA, the CDR3 is TGTGCCAGCAGCAAGGCTAGCGGGAGGGCAAGCGAGCAGTACTTC. V and J are TRBV7-2 and TRBJ2-7, with TRBD2 matching over 12 bases. Germline V lookup: CDR1 SGHTA, CDR2 FQGNSA. V lost 5 bases and J lost 6; bases outside the gene matches: 8. The length of the CDR3 is 15 residues.

The chain carries TRBV5-1 and TRBJ2-1, with 7 positions matching TRBD1. V gave up 0 bases and J gave up 4 bases; unmatched junction bases: 10. The CDR3 covers 17 residues. Germline CDR1 is SGHRS and CDR2 is YFSETQ. The CDR3 is CASSLEFGDRFYNEQFF. CDR3 DNA sequence: TGCGCCAGCAGCTTGGAATTTGGGGACAGATTTTACAATGAGCAGTTCTTC.

The chain recombines TRBV6-5 with TRBJ1-4; D gene ambiguous. Trimming stripped 3 bases from V and 2 bases from J, with 10 bases between. The CDR3 has 15 amino acids. Per germline, CDR1 MNHEY and CDR2 SVGAGI. The DNA for the CDR3 is TGTGCCAGCAGTTATGATGCGGGCACTAATGAAAAACTGTTTTTT. Amino acids: CASSYDAGTNEKLFF.

This sequence joins TRBV27 and TRBJ2-2; no reliable D call. Germline assignment: CDR1 MNHEY and CDR2 SMNVEV (reference sequence). V gave up 2 bases and J gave up 6 bases, with 10 bases separating them. The CDR3 runs 14 residues. For the CDR3, the DNA is TGTGCCAGCAGTTTACCCCAAACCCCCGGGGAGCTGTTTTTT. This codes for CASSLPQTPGELFF.

The V call is TRBV5-6, the J call TRBJ1-1, with 7 bases aligning to TRBD1. The germline CDR1 and CDR2 sequences are SGHDT and YYEEEE. CDR3 length equals 14 residues. With V trimmed by 2 bases and J by 3 bases, 4 bases remained unmatched. DNA of the CDR3: TGTGCCAGCAGCTTTAAAGGGGGCGACACTGAAGCTTTCTTT. As protein: CASSFKGGDTEAFF.

The chain employs TRBV29-1 and TRBJ2-5; 7 nucleotides agree with TRBD2. The CDR3 length is 13 residues. The germline CDR1 and CDR2 sequences are SQVTM and ANQGSEA. J gave up 5 bases and V 6 bases, and 9 bases lay outside the gene matches. The CDR3 loop is CSVRASGAETQYF. The CDR3 nucleotides read TGCAGCGTAAGAGCTAGCGGAGCGGAGACCCAGTACTTC.

The gene calls are TRBV5-1 and TRBJ1-3; 10 bases are shared with TRBD1. The CDR3 totals 16 residues. V lost 4 bases to trimming and J lost 0 bases; unmatched junction nucleotides: 4. The germline CDR1 and CDR2 sequences are SGHRS and YFSETQ. The CDR3 loop is CASSPGQGDSGNTIYF. The CDR3 coding sequence is TGCGCCAGCAGCCCAGGACAGGGGGACTCTGGAAACACCATATATTTT.

The count of this clone is one. The gene calls are TRBV6-1 and TRBJ2-2; D is perhaps TRBD1 (6 bases). This CDR3 is 14 amino acids long. The germline gives CDR1 MNHNS, CDR2 SASEGT. Trimming took 2 bases from V and 7 from J, leaving 11 bases between them. CDR3 protein: CASSEMGAGGELFF. For the CDR3, the DNA is TGTGCCAGCAGTGAAATGGGGGCCGGCGGGGAGCTGTTTTTT.